This T cell receptor (beta chain) was recovered during a study of T cell repertoires in cytomegalovirus infection. Overall study context: Public TCR beta signature analysis indicated the presence of both CMV infection and matching HLA type. General study results and limits: CMV carriers having the relevant HLA were flagged by cumulative public TCR beta family frequency. The ex vivo response was dominated by HLA-C-restricted CMV-specific TCR beta clonotypes.

This clonotype appeared many times. The target antigen is unknown. The germline V and J ends were trimmed by 1 base and 7 bases, with 10 bases remaining between them. The length of the CDR3 is 14 residues. From germline, CDR1 is SGHVS and CDR2 FNYEAQ. TCRdb processed the reads anew with MiXCR; each CDR3 protein has one entry. This table holds 350,000 to 550,000 distinct CDR3 sequences, around 32% found once. The sample consisted of PBMCs. The clonotype was recovered from a human donor in good health (CMV status not recorded). Some clones in this sample may be carry-over from other donors' samples. This chain joins TRBV7-6 and TRBJ1-4; D is unresolved. The CDR3 DNA sequence: TGTGCCAGCAGCTTAGACGGGTTCGGTGAAAAACTGTTTTTT. Translated: CASSLDGFGEKLFF.